This T cell receptor beta chain was sequenced in a study of OX40 agonist ivuxolimab in advanced cancers. Whole-study context: A mean age of roughly 62 years, range roughly 23 to 85, was recorded, and 82.7% were male. Partial responses occurred in Three dose-escalation patients, one with hepatocellular carcinoma and two with cutaneous melanoma. Study results and caveats: Relative to CD4+ cells, CD8+ T cells on average had more expanded clones.

Profiled with immunoSEQ multiplex PCR; TCRdb holds only in-frame clones, not every one. The sample consists of around 90,000 clones, around 87% of them appearing once. Concerning this clone itself: Its antigen is currently unknown.

This CDR3 is 16 amino acids long. Germline values: CDR1 SEHNR, CDR2 FQNEAQ (reference sequence). V trimming: 5 bases; J trimming: 6 bases; junction bases outside the gene matches: 12. The specimen comprised CD4+ or CD8+ T cells sorted from blood, sampled in a trial of the OX40 agonist ivuxolimab. The receptor was isolated from an adult with an advanced solid tumor such as melanoma, head and neck, liver or kidney cancer. The chain employs TRBV7-9 and TRBJ2-3; 9 bases match TRBD1. CDR3 in amino acids: CASSADRGTVGDTQYF. The CDR3, as DNA: TGTGCCAGCAGCGCGGACAGGGGAACAGTCGGTGATACGCAGTATTTT. Combining the CDR3 with reference TRBV7-9 and TRBJ2-3 gives the whole variable domain DTGVSQNPRHKITKRGQNVTFRCDPISEHNRLYWYRQTLGQGPEFLTYFQNEAQLEKSRLLSDRFSAERPKGSFSTLEIQRTEQGDSAMYLCASSADRGTVGDTQYFGPGTRLTVL.